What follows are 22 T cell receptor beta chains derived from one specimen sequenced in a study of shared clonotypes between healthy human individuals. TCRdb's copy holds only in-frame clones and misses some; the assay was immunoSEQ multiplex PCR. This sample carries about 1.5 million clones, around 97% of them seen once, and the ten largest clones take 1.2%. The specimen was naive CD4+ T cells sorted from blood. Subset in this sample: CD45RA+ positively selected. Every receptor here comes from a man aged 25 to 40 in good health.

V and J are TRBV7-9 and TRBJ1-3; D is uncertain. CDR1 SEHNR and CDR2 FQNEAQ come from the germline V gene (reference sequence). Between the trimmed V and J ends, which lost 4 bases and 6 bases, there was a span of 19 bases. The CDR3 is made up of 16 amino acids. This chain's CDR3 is CASSYGRRTWENTIYF. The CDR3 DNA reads TGTGCCAGCAGCTACGGACGGAGAACTTGGGAAAACACCATATATTTT.

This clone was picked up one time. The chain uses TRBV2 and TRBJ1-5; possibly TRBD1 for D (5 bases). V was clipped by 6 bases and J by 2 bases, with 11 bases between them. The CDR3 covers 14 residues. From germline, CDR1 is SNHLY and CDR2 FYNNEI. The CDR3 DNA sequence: TGTGCCAGCAGCGGAGGGGTTGGCAATCAGCCCCAGCATTTT. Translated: CASSGGVGNQPQHF.

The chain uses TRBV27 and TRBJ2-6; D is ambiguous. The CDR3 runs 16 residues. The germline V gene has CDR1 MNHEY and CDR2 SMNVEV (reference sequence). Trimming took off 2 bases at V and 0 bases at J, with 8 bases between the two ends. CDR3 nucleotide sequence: TGTGCCAGCAGTTTAAAGGGCTTCTCTGGGGCCAACGTCCTGACTTTC. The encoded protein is CASSLKGFSGANVLTF.

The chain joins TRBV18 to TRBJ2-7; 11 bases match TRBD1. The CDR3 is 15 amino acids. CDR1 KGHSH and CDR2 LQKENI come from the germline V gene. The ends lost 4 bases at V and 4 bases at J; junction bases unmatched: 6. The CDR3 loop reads CASSHRTGGAYEQYF. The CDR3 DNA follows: TGTGCCAGCTCACACAGGACAGGGGGCGCTTACGAGCAGTACTTC.

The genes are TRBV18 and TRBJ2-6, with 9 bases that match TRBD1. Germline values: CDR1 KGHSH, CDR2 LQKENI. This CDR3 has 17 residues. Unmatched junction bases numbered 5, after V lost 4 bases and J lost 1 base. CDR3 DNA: TGTGCCAGCTCACTCCCGGGACAGGGATCTGGGGCCAACGTCCTGACTTTC. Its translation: CASSLPGQGSGANVLTF.

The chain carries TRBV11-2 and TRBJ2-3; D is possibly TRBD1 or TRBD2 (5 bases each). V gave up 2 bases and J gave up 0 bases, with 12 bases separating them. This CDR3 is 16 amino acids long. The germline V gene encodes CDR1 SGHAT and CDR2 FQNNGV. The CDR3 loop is CASSLWDGISTDTQYF. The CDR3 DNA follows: TGTGCCAGCAGCTTATGGGACGGAATTAGCACAGATACGCAGTATTTT.

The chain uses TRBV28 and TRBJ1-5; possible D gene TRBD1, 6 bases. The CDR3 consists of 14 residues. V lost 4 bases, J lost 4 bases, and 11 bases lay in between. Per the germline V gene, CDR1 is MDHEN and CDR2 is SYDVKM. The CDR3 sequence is CASSSGQMNQPQHF. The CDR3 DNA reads TGTGCCAGCAGTTCTGGACAGATGAATCAGCCCCAGCATTTT.

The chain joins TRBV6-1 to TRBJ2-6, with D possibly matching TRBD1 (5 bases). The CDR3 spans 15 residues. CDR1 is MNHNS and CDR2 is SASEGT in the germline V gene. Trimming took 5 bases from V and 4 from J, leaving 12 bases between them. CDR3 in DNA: TGTGCCAGCAGTCCCGACACAGGCGGGGCCAACGTCCTGACTTTC. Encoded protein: CASSPDTGGANVLTF.

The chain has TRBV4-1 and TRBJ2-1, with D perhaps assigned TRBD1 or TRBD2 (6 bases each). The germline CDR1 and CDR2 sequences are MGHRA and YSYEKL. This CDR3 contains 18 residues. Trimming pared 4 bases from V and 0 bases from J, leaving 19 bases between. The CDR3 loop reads CASSREPPGGGSYNEQFF. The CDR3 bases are TGCGCCAGCAGCCGAGAACCCCCAGGAGGGGGCTCCTACAATGAGCAGTTCTTC.

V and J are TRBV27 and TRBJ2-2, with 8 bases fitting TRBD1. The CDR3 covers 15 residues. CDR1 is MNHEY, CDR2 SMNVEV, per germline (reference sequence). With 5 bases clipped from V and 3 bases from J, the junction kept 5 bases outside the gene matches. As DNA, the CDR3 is TGTGCCAGCAGTGTCAGGGGGCAGGACACCGGGGAGCTGTTTTTT. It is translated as CASSVRGQDTGELFF.

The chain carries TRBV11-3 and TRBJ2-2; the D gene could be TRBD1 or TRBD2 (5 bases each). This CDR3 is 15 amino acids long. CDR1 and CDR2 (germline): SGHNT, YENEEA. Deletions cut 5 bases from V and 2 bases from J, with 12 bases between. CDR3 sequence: CASSPRDPNTGELFF. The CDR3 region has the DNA TGTGCCAGCAGCCCCAGGGACCCAAACACCGGGGAGCTGTTTTTT.

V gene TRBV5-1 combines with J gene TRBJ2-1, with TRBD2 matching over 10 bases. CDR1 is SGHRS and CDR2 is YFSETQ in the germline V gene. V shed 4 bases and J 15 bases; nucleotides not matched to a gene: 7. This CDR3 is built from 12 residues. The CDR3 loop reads CASSPEREGAFF. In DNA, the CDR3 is TGCGCCAGCAGCCCGGAGCGGGAGGGCGCGTTCTTC. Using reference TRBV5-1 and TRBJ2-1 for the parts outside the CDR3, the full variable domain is KAGVTQTPRYLIKTRGQQVTLSCSPISGHRSVSWYQQTPGQGLQFLFEYFSETQRNKGNFPGRFSGRQFSNSRSEMNVSTLELGDSALYLCASSPEREGAFFGPGTRLTVL.

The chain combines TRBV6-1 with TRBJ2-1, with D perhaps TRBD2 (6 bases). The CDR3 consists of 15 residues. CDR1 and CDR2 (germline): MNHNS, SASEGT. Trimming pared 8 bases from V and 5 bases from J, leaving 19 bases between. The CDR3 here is CASRLLAVLDNEQFF. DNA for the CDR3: TGTGCCAGCCGCCTACTAGCCGTTTTGGACAATGAGCAGTTCTTC.

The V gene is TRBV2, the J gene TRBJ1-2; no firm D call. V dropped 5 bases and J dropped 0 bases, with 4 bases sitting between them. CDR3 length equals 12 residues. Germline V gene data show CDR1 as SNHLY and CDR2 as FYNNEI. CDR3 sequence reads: CASSNSNYGYTF. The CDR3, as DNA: TGTGCCAGCAGTAATTCTAACTATGGCTACACCTTC.

The CDR3 DNA sequence: TGTGCCAGCAGCCAAGTTTTTACAGATACGCAGTATTTT. It translates to CASSQVFTDTQYF. The chain uses TRBV14 and TRBJ2-3; D is unresolved. V shed 1 base and J shed 3 bases, with 5 bases lying between them. This CDR3 contains 13 residues. CDR1 SGHDN and CDR2 FVKESK come from the germline V gene.

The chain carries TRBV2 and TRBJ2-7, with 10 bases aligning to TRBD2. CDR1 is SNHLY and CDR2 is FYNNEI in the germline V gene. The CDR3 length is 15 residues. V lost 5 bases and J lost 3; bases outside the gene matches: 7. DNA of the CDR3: TGTGCCAGCAGTCCAAGGACTAGCGGCGTCTACGAGCAGTACTTC. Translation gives CASSPRTSGVYEQYF.

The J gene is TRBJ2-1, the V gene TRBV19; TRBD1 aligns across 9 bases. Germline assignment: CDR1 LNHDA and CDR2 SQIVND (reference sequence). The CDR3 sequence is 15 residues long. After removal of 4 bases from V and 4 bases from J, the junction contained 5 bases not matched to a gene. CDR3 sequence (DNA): TGTGCCAGTAGTACCCTGGGACAGGGATACAATGAGCAGTTCTTC. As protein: CASSTLGQGYNEQFF.

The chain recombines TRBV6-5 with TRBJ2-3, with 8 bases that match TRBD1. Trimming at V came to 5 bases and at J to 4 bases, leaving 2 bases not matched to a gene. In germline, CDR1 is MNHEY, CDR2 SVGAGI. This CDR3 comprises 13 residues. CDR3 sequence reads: CASSSRGPDTQYF. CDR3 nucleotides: TGTGCCAGCAGTAGCAGGGGGCCAGATACGCAGTATTTT.

CDR3 loop: CASSRWAEDSNQPQHF. The CDR3 DNA follows: TGCGCCAGCAGTCGTTGGGCAGAGGATAGCAATCAGCCCCAGCATTTT. The chain joins TRBV23-1 to TRBJ1-5; D is undetermined. TRBV23-1 is labeled an ORF, and its function is uncertain. The CDR3 is made up of 16 amino acids. Trimming stripped 4 bases from V and 0 bases from J, with 13 bases between.

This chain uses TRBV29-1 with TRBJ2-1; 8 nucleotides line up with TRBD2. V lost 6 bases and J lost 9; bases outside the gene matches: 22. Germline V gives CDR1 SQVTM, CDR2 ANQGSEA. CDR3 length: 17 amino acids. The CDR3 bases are TGCAGCGTCCTCCGTCCTGGCGGGAGGTTTCCTGGCATTGAGCAGTTCTTC. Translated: CSVLRPGGRFPGIEQFF.

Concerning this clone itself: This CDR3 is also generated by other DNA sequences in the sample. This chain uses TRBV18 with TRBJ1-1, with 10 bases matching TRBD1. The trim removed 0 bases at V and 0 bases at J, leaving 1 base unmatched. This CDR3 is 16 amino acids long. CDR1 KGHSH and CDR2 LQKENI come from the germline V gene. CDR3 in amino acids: CASSPPTGGLNTEAFF. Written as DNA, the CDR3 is TGTGCCAGCTCACCACCGACAGGGGGCTTGAACACTGAAGCTTTCTTT.

The DNA for the CDR3 is TGCAGCGTTGAATTCGACAGGGAGGGCACAGATACGCAGTATTTT. It translates to CSVEFDREGTDTQYF. The genes are TRBV29-1 and TRBJ2-3, with D perhaps TRBD1 (7 bases). V lost 2 bases to trimming and J lost 1 base, with 13 bases between them. The CDR3 spans 15 residues. Germline V gene sequence: CDR1 SQVTM, CDR2 ANQGSEA.